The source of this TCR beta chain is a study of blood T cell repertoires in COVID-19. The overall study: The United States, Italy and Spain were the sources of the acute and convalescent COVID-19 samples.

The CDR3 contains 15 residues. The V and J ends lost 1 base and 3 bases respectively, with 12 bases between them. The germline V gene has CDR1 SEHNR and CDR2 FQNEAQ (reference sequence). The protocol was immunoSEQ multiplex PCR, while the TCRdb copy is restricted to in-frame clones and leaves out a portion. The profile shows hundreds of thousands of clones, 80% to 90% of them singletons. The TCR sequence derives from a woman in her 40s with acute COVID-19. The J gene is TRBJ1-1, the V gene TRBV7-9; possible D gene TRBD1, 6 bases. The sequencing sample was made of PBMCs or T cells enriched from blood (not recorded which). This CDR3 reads CASSLVAGTYTEAFF. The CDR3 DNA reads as TGTGCCAGCAGCTTAGTAGCAGGGACATACACTGAAGCTTTCTTT.